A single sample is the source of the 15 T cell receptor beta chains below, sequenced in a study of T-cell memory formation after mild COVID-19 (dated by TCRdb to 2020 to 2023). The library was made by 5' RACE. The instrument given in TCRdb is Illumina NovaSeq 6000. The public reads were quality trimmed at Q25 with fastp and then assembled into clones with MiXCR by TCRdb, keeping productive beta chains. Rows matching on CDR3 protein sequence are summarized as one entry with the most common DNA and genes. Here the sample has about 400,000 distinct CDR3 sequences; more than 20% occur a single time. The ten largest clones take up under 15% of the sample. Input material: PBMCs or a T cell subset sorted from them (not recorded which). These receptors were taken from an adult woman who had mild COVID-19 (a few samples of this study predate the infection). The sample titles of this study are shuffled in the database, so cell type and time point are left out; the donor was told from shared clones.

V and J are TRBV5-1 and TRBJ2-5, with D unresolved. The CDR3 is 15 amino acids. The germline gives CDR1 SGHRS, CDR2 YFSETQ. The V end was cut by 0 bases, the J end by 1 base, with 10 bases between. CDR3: CASSLVRLSQETQYF. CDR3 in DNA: TGCGCCAGCAGCTTGGTTCGGCTCTCCCAAGAGACCCAGTACTTC.

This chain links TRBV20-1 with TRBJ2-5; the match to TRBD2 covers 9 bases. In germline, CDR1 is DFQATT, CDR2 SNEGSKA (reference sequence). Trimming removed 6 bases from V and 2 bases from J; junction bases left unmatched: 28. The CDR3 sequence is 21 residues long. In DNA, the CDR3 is TGCAGTGCCGGGGGCCCGAGGGGCCTTGGTAGCGGGGGCGATCATCAAGAGACCCAGTACTTC. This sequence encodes CSAGGPRGLGSGGDHQETQYF.

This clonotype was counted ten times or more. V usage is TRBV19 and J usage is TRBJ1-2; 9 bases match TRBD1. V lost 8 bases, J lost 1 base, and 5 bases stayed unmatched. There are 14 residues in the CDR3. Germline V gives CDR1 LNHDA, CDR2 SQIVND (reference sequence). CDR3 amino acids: CASGTGQGNYGYTF. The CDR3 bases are TGTGCCAGTGGAACGGGACAGGGTAACTATGGCTACACCTTC.

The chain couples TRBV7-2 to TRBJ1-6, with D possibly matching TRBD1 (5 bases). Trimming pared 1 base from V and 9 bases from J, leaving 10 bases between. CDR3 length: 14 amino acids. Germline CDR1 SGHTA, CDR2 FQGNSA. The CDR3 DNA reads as TGTGCCAGCAGCTTAGGTGGGGACGGTTCACCCCTCCACTTT. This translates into CASSLGGDGSPLHF.

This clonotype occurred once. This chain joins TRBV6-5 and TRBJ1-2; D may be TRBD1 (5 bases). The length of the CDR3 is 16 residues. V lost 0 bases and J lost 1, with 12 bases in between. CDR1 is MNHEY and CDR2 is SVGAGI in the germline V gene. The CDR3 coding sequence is TGTGCCAGCAGTTACTCATCGGGGGGACTTAACTATGGCTACACCTTC. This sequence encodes CASSYSSGGLNYGYTF.

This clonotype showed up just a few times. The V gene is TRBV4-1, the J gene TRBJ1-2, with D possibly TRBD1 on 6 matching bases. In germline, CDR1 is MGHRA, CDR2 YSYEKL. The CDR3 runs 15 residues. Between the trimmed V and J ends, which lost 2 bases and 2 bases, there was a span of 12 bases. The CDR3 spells CASSQTPTGNYGYTF. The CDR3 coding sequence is TGCGCCAGCAGCCAAACCCCGACAGGCAACTATGGCTACACCTTC.

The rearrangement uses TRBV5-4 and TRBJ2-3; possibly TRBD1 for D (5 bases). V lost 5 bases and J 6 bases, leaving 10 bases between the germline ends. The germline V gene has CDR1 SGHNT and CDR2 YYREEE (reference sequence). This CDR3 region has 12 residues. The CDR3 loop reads CASRLTEDTQYF. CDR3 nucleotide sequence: TGTGCCAGCAGGTTGACAGAGGATACGCAGTATTTT.

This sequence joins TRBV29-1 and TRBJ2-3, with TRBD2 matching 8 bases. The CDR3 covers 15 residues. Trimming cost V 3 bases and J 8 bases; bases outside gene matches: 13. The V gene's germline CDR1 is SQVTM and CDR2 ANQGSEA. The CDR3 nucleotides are TGCAGCGTTGAGTCCCGTGTCGGGAGGGTTGGTACGCAGTATTTT. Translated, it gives CSVESRVGRVGTQYF.

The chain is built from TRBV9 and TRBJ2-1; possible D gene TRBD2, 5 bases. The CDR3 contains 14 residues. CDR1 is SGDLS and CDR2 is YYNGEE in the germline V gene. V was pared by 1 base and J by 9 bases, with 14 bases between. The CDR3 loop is CASSVTPEGGEQFF. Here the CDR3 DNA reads TGTGCCAGCAGCGTAACTCCTGAAGGAGGTGAGCAGTTCTTC.

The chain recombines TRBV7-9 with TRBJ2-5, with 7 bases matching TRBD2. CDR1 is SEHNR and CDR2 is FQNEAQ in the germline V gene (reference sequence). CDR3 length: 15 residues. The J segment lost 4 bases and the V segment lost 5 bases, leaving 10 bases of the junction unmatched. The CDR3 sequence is CASSQQWGGPETQYF. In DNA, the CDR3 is TGTGCCAGCAGCCAGCAATGGGGGGGACCAGAGACCCAGTACTTC.

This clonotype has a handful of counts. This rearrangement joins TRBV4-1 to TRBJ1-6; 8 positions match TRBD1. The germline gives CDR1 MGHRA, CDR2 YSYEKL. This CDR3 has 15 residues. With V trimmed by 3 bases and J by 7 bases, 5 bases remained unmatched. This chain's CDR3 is CASSHGQGQNSPLHF. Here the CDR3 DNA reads TGCGCCAGCAGCCATGGACAGGGACAGAATTCACCCCTCCACTTT.

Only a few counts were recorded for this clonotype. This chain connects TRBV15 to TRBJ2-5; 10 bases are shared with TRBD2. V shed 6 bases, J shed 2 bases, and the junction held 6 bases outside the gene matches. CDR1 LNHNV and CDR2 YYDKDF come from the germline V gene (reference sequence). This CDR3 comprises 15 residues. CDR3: CATSPGLATQETQYF. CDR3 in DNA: TGTGCCACCAGTCCGGGACTAGCGACACAAGAGACCCAGTACTTC.

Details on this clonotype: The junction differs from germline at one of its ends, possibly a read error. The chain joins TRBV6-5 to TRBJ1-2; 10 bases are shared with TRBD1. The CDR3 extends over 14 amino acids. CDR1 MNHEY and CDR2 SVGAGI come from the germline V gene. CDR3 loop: CARSYGTGAYGYTF. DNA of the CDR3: TGTGCCAGAAGTTACGGGACAGGGGCCTATGGCTACACCTTC.

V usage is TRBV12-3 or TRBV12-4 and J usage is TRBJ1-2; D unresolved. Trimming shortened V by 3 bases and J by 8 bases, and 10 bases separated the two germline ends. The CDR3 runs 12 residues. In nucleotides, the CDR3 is TGTGCCAGCAGTTTGGGTTACGGGGGCTACACCTTC. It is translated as CASSLGYGGYTF.

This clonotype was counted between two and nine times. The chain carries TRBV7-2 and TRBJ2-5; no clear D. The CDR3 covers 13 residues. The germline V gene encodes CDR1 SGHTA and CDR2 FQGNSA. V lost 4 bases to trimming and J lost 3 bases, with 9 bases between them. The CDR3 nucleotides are TGTGCCAGCAGCTCCCCAGGAAAAGAGACCCAGTACTTC. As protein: CASSSPGKETQYF.